This T cell receptor (beta chain) is from a study of PD-1 blockade in classical Hodgkin lymphoma. CDR1 LGHNA and CDR2 YSLEER come from the germline V gene. CDR3 length: 17 amino acids. The junction had 13 bases not matched to a gene; V was cut back by 3 bases and J by 4 bases. Every single patient, without exception, relapsed after autologous stem cell transplantation, and brentuximab vedotin exposure varied. Here immunoSEQ multiplex PCR was the method, and the copy in TCRdb shows in-frame clones only, minus some. The table records roughly 20,000 clones, over 70% of them present only once. The source is a human donor with classical Hodgkin lymphoma. V and J are TRBV4-3 and TRBJ2-7; TRBD1 matches 9 bases. This specimen was peripheral blood mononuclear cells (PBMCs), taken at baseline. As DNA, the CDR3 is TGCGCCAGCAGCCACCGCGCCGGGACAGGGAATGGGTACGAGCAGTACTTC. Protein: CASSHRAGTGNGYEQYF.